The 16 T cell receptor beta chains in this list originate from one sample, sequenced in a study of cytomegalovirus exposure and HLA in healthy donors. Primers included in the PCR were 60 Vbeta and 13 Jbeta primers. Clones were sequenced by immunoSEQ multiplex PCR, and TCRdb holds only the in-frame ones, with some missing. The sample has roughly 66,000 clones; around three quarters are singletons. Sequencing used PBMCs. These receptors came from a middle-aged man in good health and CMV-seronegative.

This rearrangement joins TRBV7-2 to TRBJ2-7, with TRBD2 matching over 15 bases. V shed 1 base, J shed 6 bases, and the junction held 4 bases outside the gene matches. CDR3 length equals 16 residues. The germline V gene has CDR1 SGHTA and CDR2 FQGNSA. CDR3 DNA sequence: TGTGCCAGCAGCTTAGACGGACTAGCGGGAGGGGCCGAGCAGTACTTC. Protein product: CASSLDGLAGGAEQYF.

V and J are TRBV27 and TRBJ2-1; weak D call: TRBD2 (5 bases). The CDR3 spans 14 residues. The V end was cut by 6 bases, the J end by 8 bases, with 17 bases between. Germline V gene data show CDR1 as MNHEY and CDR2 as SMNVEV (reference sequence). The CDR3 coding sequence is TGTGCCAGCAGCCTAACTAGGCCCGCGCATGAGCAGTTCTTC. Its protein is CASSLTRPAHEQFF.

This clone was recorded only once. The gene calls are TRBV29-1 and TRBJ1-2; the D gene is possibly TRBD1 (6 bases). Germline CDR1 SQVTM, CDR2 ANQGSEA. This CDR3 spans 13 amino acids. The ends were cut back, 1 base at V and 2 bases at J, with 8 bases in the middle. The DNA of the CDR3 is TGCAGCGTTGAAGGCAGGGGCAACTATGGCTACACCTTC. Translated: CSVEGRGNYGYTF.

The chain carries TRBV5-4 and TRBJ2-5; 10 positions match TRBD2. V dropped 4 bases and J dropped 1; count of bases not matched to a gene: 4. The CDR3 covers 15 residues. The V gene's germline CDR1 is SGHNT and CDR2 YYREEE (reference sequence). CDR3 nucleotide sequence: TGTGCCAGCAGCCCCAGGACTAGCGGCCAAGAGACCCAGTACTTC. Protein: CASSPRTSGQETQYF.

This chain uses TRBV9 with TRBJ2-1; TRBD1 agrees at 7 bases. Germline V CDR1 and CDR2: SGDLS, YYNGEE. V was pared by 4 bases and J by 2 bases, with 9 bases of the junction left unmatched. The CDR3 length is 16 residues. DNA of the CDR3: TGTGCCAGCAGCCCAATACCCGGGACAGCCTACAATGAGCAGTTCTTC. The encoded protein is CASSPIPGTAYNEQFF.

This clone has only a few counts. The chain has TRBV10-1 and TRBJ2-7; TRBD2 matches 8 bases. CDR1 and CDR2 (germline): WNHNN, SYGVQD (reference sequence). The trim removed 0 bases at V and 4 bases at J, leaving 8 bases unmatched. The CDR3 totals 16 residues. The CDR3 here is CASSESVAGPSYEQYF. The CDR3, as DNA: TGCGCCAGCAGTGAGTCGGTAGCGGGGCCCTCTTACGAGCAGTACTTC.

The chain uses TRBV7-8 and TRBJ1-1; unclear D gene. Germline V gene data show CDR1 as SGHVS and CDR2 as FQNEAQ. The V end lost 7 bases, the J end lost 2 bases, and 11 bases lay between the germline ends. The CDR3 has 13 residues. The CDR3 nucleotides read TGTGCCAGCACCGGGAACAGTAACACTGAAGCTTTCTTT. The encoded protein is CASTGNSNTEAFF.

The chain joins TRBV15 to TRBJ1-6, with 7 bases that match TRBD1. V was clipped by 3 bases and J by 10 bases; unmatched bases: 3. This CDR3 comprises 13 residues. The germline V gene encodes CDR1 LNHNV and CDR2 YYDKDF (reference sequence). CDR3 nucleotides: TGTGCCACCAGCAGCGACAGGGCGTCACCCCTCCACTTT. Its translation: CATSSDRASPLHF.

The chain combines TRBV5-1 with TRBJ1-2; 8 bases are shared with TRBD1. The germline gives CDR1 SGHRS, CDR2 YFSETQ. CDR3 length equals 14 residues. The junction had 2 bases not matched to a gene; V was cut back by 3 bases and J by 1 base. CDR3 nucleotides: TGCGCCAGCAGCTCCGGACAGGGTAACTATGGCTACACCTTC. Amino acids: CASSSGQGNYGYTF.

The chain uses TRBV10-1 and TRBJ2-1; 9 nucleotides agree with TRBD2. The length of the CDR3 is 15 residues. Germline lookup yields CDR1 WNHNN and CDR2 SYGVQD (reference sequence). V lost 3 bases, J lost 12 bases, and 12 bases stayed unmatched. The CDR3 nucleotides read TGCGCCAGCAGTGAAGGGTTCCGGCTAGCGGGACGGCAGTTCTTC. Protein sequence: CASSEGFRLAGRQFF.

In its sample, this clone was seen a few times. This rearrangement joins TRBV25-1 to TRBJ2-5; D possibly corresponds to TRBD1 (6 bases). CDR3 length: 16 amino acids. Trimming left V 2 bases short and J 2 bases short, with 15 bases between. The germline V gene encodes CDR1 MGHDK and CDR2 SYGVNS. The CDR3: CASSESGGHLQETQYF. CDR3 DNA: TGTGCCAGCAGTGAAAGTGGGGGCCACCTTCAAGAGACCCAGTACTTC.

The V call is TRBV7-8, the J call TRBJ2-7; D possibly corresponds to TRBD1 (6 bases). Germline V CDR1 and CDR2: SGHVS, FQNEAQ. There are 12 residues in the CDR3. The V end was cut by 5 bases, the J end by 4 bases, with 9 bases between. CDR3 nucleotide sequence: TGTGCCAGCAGCCAACAGGGTTACGAGCAGTACTTC. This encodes CASSQQGYEQYF.

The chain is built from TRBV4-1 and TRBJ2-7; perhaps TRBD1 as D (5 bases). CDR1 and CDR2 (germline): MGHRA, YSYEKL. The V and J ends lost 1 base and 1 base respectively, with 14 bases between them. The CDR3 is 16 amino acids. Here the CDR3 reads CASSQVIAGLSYEQYF. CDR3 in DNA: TGCGCCAGCAGCCAAGTCATCGCAGGGCTATCCTACGAGCAGTACTTC.

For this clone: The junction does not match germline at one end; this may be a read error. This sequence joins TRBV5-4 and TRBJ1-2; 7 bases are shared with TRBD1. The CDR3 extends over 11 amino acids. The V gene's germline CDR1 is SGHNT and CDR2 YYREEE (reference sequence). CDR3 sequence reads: CASSLRGTASF. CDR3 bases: TGTGCCAGCAGCTTACGGGGGACAGCATCCTTC.

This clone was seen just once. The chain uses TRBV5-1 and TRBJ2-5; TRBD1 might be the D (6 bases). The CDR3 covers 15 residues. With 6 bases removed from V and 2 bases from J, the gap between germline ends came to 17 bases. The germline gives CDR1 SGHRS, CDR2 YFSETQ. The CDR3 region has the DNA TGCGCCAGCAAGGAAACAGGGATGGTTCAAGAGACCCAGTACTTC. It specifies CASKETGMVQETQYF.

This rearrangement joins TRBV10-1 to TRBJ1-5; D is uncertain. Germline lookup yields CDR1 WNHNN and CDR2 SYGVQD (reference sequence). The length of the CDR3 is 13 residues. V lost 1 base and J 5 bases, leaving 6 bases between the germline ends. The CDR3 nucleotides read TGCGCCAGCAGTGAGTGGGGAGATCAGCCCCAGCATTTT. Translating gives CASSEWGDQPQHF.